This T cell receptor (beta chain) was identified during a study of radiation and T cells in renal cell carcinoma. The germline V gene encodes CDR1 MNHNS and CDR2 SASEGT. The CDR3 length is 12 residues. The V end was cut by 7 bases, the J end by 6 bases, with 10 bases between. TCRdb keeps only in-frame clones here, not all; method: immunoSEQ multiplex PCR. Found here are nearly 50,000 clones, 65% to 90% of them singletons; the top ten hold 31%. The time point here: baseline pretreatment blood. Regarding treatment: 15 Gy SBRT to primary tumor, nephrectomy 4 weeks later. The TCR originated in a woman aged 70-85 years with renal cell carcinoma. The sample in question was blood, obtained from a patient whose treatment included radiotherapy and nephrectomy. The chain combines TRBV6-1 with TRBJ2-4; tentative D call: TRBD2 (5 bases). The CDR3 DNA sequence: TGTGCCAGCACCTGGGAGCGAAACATTCAGTACTTC. Translating it yields CASTWERNIQYF.